This entry lists 19 T cell receptor beta chains sequenced from one sample in a study of control samples from healthy donors and cancer patients. The data were produced by immunoSEQ multiplex PCR, yet TCRdb's version contains in-frame clones alone and is incomplete. The sample consists of about 30,000 clones, around 79% of them appearing once. Sequenced: PBMCs. These receptors were obtained from a man aged 55 to 69 with head and neck cancer.

The V gene is TRBV4-3, the J gene TRBJ2-6; D uncertain. CDR3 size: 14 residues. Germline V gene lookup returns CDR1 LGHNA and CDR2 YSLEER. The germline V and J ends were trimmed by 3 bases and 5 bases, with 8 bases remaining between them. The CDR3 DNA reads as TGCGCCAGCAGCCAGTCCCGGTGGGCCAACGTCCTGACTTTC. It is translated as CASSQSRWANVLTF.

Note on this clone: The junction shows a germline mismatch at one end, possibly a read error. This chain joins TRBV7-3 and TRBJ2-5; D assignment may be TRBD1 or TRBD2 (6 bases each). This CDR3 has 13 residues. Per the germline V gene, CDR1 is SGHTA and CDR2 is FQGTGA. CDR3 nucleotides: TGTGCCAGCAGTTTAAGGGGGGAAGAGACCCAGTACTTC. It codes for CASSLRGEETQYF.

This rearrangement joins TRBV11-2 to TRBJ1-4; 8 positions agree with TRBD1. With V trimmed by 3 bases and J by 4 bases, 4 bases remained unmatched. The CDR3 runs to 15 residues. Germline V CDR1 and CDR2: SGHAT, FQNNGV. CDR3 sequence (DNA): TGTGCCAGCAGCTTCAGGGGGCAGGGTAATGAAAAACTGTTTTTT. This encodes CASSFRGQGNEKLFF.

V and J are TRBV29-1 and TRBJ2-7; 8 positions agree with TRBD1. CDR3 size: 12 residues. V lost 5 bases and J lost 7; bases outside the gene matches: 7. Germline V gives CDR1 SQVTM, CDR2 ANQGSEA. CDR3 in DNA: TGCAGCGTTCGGACAGGGCTGGGTGAGCAGTACTTC. As protein: CSVRTGLGEQYF.

The CDR3 DNA reads TGTGCCAGCAGCTTAGCCCGAGTCAGCCAAGAGACCCAGTACTTC. Protein: CASSLARVSQETQYF. J is TRBJ2-5 and V is TRBV7-9, with unresolved D. From germline, CDR1 is SEHNR and CDR2 FQNEAQ (reference sequence). This CDR3 has 15 amino acids. Deletions cut 0 bases from V and 1 base from J, with 9 bases between.

V usage is TRBV14 and J usage is TRBJ1-5; weak D call: TRBD1 (5 bases). The germline CDR1 and CDR2 sequences are SGHDN and FVKESK. There are 16 residues in the CDR3. V was clipped by 6 bases and J by 3 bases, with 18 bases between them. Here the CDR3 reads CASSDGAPGFNQPQHF. Written as DNA, the CDR3 is TGTGCCAGCAGTGACGGGGCCCCGGGGTTCAATCAGCCCCAGCATTTT. Supplemented by reference TRBV14 and TRBJ1-5, the full variable domain reads EAGVTQFPSHSVIEKGQTVTLRCDPISGHDNLYWYRRVMGKEIKFLLHFVKESKQDESGMPNNRFLAERTGGTYSTLKVQPAELEDSGVYFCASSDGAPGFNQPQHFGDGTRLSIL.

The chain recombines TRBV10-3 with TRBJ2-4; no definite D call. The CDR3 spans 14 residues. V shed 3 bases and J shed 0 bases, with 6 bases lying between them. CDR1 ENHRY and CDR2 SYGVKD come from the germline V gene. CDR3 sequence reads: CAISDGVAKNIQYF. CDR3 sequence (DNA): TGTGCCATCAGTGACGGAGTAGCCAAAAACATTCAGTACTTC.

This rearrangement joins TRBV11-3 to TRBJ1-1; a possible D gene is TRBD1 (5 bases). CDR1 is SGHNT, CDR2 YENEEA, per germline. The CDR3 totals 14 residues. Trimming left V 1 base short and J 1 base short, with 7 bases between. The CDR3 coding sequence is TGTGCCAGCAGCTTAGGGGACCAGAACACTGAAGCTTTCTTT. This codes for CASSLGDQNTEAFF.

This chain uses TRBV2 with TRBJ2-3; D unclear. V lost 1 base and J 1 base, leaving 6 bases between the germline ends. CDR3 size: 14 residues. CDR1 and CDR2 (germline): SNHLY, FYNNEI. CDR3 loop: CASSEESGTDTQYF. The DNA of the CDR3 is TGTGCCAGCAGTGAAGAATCGGGCACAGATACGCAGTATTTT.

V is TRBV5-1 and J is TRBJ1-5, with 9 bases aligning to TRBD1. Losses at the gene ends were 0 bases for V and 5 bases for J; bases not matched to a gene: 6. The CDR3 sequence is 16 residues long. Germline assignment: CDR1 SGHRS and CDR2 YFSETQ. The CDR3 nucleotides read TGCGCCAGCAGCTTGGAGCCGACAGGGGGTGATCAGCCCCAGCATTTT. Translating it yields CASSLEPTGGDQPQHF.

V is TRBV14 and J is TRBJ1-6, with unresolved D. Germline values: CDR1 SGHDN, CDR2 FVKESK. This CDR3 has 18 residues. V shed 0 bases and J shed 3 bases, with 15 bases lying between them. DNA of the CDR3: TGTGCCAGCAGCCAAGAAGCTCTCGGCAGCTTCTATAATTCACCCCTCCACTTT. Residues: CASSQEALGSFYNSPLHF.

CDR3 sequence: CASRSPAESYEQYF. DNA of the CDR3: TGTGCCAGCAGGTCCCCTGCCGAATCCTACGAGCAGTACTTC. The chain recombines TRBV28 with TRBJ2-7; D call uncertain. This CDR3 contains 14 residues. V shed 6 bases and J shed 1 base, with 13 bases lying between them. CDR1 and CDR2 from the germline V gene are MDHEN and SYDVKM.

The rearrangement uses TRBV18 and TRBJ2-6; maybe TRBD2 (5 bases). The CDR3 runs to 16 residues. V was cut by 1 base and J by 0 bases, with 7 bases left in between. Germline V gives CDR1 KGHSH, CDR2 LQKENI. CDR3 nucleotide sequence: TGTGCCAGCTCACCACGGGAGAGCTCTGGGGCCAACGTCCTGACTTTC. Translation gives CASSPRESSGANVLTF.

This clone was detected a few times. V gene TRBV30 combines with J gene TRBJ1-5; D gene uncertain. Germline values: CDR1 GTSNPN, CDR2 SVGIG (reference sequence). V lost 4 bases to trimming and J lost 6 bases, with 7 bases between them. This CDR3 comprises 11 residues. CDR3 residues: CAWMGIQPQHF. DNA of the CDR3: TGTGCCTGGATGGGAATTCAGCCCCAGCATTTT.

The gene calls are TRBV7-8 and TRBJ1-2; 8 nucleotides line up with TRBD1. V lost 4 bases and J lost 0; bases outside the gene matches: 4. CDR3 length: 15 residues. Germline V lookup: CDR1 SGHVS, CDR2 FQNEAQ. The CDR3 nucleotides are TGTGCCAGCAGCTCCCGGGACAGGACTAACTATGGCTACACCTTC. Translation: CASSSRDRTNYGYTF.

The V gene is TRBV5-6, the J gene TRBJ2-7; 8 nucleotides match TRBD2. CDR1 and CDR2 from the germline V gene are SGHDT and YYEEEE. The J segment lost 0 bases and the V segment lost 5 bases, leaving 4 bases of the junction unmatched. This CDR3 contains 14 residues. The DNA for the CDR3 is TGTGCCAGCAGTCTCGGACTAGCCTCCTACGAGCAGTACTTC. It yields the protein CASSLGLASYEQYF. The variable domain in full, completed from reference TRBV5-6 and TRBJ2-7, reads DAGVTQSPTHLIKTRGQQVTLRCSPKSGHDTVSWYQQALGQGPQFIFQYYEEEERQRGNFPDRFSGHQFPNYSSELNVNALLLGDSALYLCASSLGLASYEQYFGPGTRLTVT.

V gene TRBV10-2 combines with J gene TRBJ2-7; 7 positions match TRBD2. CDR1 is WSHSY, CDR2 SAAADI, per germline. The CDR3 loop spans 13 amino acids. V dropped 8 bases and J dropped 4; count of bases not matched to a gene: 8. The CDR3 DNA reads as TGCGCCAGCCGAGGCGGGAGCATATACGAGCAGTACTTC. It encodes CASRGGSIYEQYF.

The rearrangement uses TRBV5-4 and TRBJ1-2, with D hard to call. CDR1 is SGHNT and CDR2 is YYREEE in the germline V gene (reference sequence). The CDR3 consists of 14 residues. The ends were cut back, 4 bases at V and 4 bases at J, with 14 bases in the middle. The CDR3 is CASSLGMAAYGYTF. CDR3 nucleotide sequence: TGTGCCAGCAGCCTAGGGATGGCAGCCTATGGCTACACCTTC. The variable domain in full, with the rest retrieved from reference TRBV5-4 and TRBJ1-2, is ETGVTQSPTHLIKTRGQQVTLRCSSQSGHNTVSWYQQALGQGPQFIFQYYREEENGRGNFPPRFSGLQFPNYSSELNVNALELDDSALYLCASSLGMAAYGYTFGSGTRLTVV.

The gene calls are TRBV20-1 and TRBJ2-2, with a possible D match to TRBD2 (6 bases). There are 11 residues in the CDR3. Trimming stripped 6 bases from V and 7 bases from J, with 9 bases between. CDR1 and CDR2 (germline): DFQATT, SNEGSKA (reference sequence). CDR3 DNA sequence: TGCAGTGCGCGGGATGTCGGGGAGCTGTTTTTT. Translation: CSARDVGELFF.